This TCR beta chain was recovered during a study of lymphopenia after photon versus proton radiotherapy. Sequenced by immunoSEQ multiplex PCR; TCRdb stores in-frame clones only, minus some. This sample carries 15,000 to 20,000 clones, 80% to 90% of them seen once, and the ten largest clones take more than 8.5%. This CDR3 spans 14 amino acids. V was pared by 3 bases and J by 2 bases, with 10 bases between. From germline, CDR1 is SGDLS and CDR2 YYNGEE. General observations from the study: Larger post-nadir TCR diversity loss correlated inversely with survival in deceased patients. Photon-treated patients lost naive T cells and TCR diversity; proton-treated stayed stable.

Regarding this clone: Its cognate antigen is unknown.

The chain links TRBV9 to TRBJ2-3, with a tentative D call TRBD2 (6 bases). This TCR was recovered from a man between 65 and 85 years old with pancreatic cancer. Sequencing used peripheral blood, obtained from a patient treated with proton-based radiotherapy. CDR3 protein: CASSAGLATDTQYF. The DNA of the CDR3 is TGTGCCAGCAGCGCGGGACTGGCCACAGATACGCAGTATTTT.